This T cell receptor beta chain was profiled in a study of T-cell memory formation after mild COVID-19. As regards this clonotype: What it recognizes is unknown.

This CDR3 has 15 residues. The germline V gene has CDR1 SGDLS and CDR2 YYNGEE. V lost 3 bases and J lost 7, with 14 bases in between. TCRdb re-called the 5' RACE reads through MiXCR, storing one row per CDR3 protein. Among under 450,000 distinct CDR3 sequences listed, 23% were seen once. Study-wide results and limits: Contracting clones from day 15 to 85 had balanced CD4/CD8; later expanders favoured CD4+.

This TCR was sampled from an adult woman who had mild COVID-19 (a few samples of this study predate the infection). Cell type and time point are not known. V and J are TRBV9 and TRBJ1-6; a possible D gene is TRBD1 (5 bases). The sample consisted of PBMCs or a T cell subset sorted from them (not recorded which). CDR3 sequence reads: CASSGGRGANSPLHF. DNA for the CDR3: TGTGCCAGCAGCGGAGGGAGAGGGGCGAATTCACCCCTCCACTTT.